The entry that follows covers one T cell receptor (beta chain) sequence. What it binds is not known. The PCR contained 60 Vbeta and 13 Jbeta primers. Here immunoSEQ multiplex PCR was the method, and the copy in TCRdb shows in-frame clones only, minus some. This listing includes some 200,000 clones. The CDR3 has 15 amino acids. Trimming took 3 bases from V and 5 from J; bases not matched to a gene: 5. From germline, CDR1 is MGHDK and CDR2 SYGVNS. This sample was included in a study of cytomegalovirus exposure and HLA in healthy donors. For the study at large: Researchers found that roughly 81% of around 400 genotyped donors fell within the Caucasian-associated ancestry cluster. General study points: A few of the chains that were CMV-associated were confirmed in vitro to be specific for CMV antigens. Later genetic work tied a missense DCLRE1C variant to beta-chain V and J trimming.

The sequence came from a man aged 30-40 years in good health and CMV-seronegative. V gene TRBV25-1 combines with J gene TRBJ1-4, with 8 positions matching TRBD1. Input material: PBMCs. CDR3 residues: CASSDRGRWNEKLFF. CDR3 in DNA: TGTGCCAGCAGTGACAGGGGGCGCTGGAATGAAAAACTGTTTTTT.